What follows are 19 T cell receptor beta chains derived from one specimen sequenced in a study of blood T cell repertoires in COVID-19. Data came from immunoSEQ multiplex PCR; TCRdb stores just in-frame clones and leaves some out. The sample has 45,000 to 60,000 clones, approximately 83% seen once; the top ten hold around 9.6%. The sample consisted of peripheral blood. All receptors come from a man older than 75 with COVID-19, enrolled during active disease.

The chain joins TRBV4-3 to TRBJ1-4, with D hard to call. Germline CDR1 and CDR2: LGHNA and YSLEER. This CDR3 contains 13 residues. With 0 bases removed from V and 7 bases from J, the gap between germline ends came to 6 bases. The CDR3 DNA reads TGCGCCAGCAGCCAAGAGTCCCTTGAAAAACTGTTTTTT. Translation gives CASSQESLEKLFF.

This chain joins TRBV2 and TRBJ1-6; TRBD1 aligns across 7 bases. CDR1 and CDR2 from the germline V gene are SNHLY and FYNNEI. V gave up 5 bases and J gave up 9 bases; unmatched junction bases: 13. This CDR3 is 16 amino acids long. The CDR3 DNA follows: TGTGCCAGCAGTAGTAGTCCAGGGGGTACAGGTTCACCCCTCCACTTT. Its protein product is CASSSSPGGTGSPLHF.

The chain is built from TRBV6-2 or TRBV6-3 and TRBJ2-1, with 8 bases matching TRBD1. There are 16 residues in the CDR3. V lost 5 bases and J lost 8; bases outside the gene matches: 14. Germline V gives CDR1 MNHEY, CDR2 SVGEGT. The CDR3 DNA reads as TGTGCCAGCAGTCCCCTCTGGGGACAGGCGATCGATGAGCAGTTCTTC. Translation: CASSPLWGQAIDEQFF.

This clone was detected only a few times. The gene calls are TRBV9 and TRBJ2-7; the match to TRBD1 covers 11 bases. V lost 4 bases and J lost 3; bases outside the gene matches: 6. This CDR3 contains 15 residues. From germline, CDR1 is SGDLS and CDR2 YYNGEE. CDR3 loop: CASSLGQGAGYEQYF. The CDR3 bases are TGTGCCAGCAGCTTAGGACAGGGGGCTGGCTACGAGCAGTACTTC.

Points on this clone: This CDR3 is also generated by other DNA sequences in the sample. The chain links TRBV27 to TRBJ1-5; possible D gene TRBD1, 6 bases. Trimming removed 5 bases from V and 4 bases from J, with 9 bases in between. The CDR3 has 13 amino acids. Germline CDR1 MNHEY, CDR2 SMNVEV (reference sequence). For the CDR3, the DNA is TGTGCCAGCAGTCCGGACAGAAATCAGCCCCAGCATTTT. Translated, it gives CASSPDRNQPQHF.

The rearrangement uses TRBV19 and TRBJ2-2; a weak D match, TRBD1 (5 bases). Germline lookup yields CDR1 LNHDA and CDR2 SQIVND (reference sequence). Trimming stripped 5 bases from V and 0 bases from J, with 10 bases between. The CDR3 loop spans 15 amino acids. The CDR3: CASSLTVANTGELFF. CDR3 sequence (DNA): TGTGCCAGTAGTTTGACAGTCGCGAACACCGGGGAGCTGTTTTTT.

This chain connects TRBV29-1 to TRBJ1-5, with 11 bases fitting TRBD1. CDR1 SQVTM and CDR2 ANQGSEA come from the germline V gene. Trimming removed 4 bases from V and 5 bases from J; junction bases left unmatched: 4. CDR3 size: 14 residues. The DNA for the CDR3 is TGCAGCGTTGCGGCGGGACAGGGGGATCAGCCCCAGCATTTT. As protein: CSVAAGQGDQPQHF.

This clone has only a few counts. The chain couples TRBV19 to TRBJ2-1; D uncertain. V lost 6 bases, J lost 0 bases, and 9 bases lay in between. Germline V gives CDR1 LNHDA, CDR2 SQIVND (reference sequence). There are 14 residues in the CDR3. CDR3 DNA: TGTGCCAGTAGGGTGGCCCACTCCTACAATGAGCAGTTCTTC. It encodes CASRVAHSYNEQFF.

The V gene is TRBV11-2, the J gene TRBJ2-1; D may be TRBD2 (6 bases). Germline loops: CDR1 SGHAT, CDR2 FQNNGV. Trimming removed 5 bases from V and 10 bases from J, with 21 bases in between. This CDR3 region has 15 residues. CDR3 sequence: CASSENFPSAGEQFF. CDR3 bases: TGTGCCAGCAGCGAAAATTTCCCTAGTGCGGGGGAGCAGTTCTTC.

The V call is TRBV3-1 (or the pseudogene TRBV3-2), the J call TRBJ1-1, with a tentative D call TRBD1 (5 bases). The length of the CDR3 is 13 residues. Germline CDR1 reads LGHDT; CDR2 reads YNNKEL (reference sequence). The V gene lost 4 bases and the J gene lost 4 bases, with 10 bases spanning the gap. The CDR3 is CASSPTGSTEAFF. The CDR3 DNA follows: TGTGCCAGCAGCCCCACAGGTTCCACTGAAGCTTTCTTT.

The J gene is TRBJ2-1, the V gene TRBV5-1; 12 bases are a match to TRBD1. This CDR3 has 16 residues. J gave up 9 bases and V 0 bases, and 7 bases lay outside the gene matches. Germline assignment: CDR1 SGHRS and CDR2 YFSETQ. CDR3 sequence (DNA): TGCGCCAGCAGCTTGGGGCCGGGACAGGGGGCAAGTGAGCAGTTCTTC. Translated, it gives CASSLGPGQGASEQFF.

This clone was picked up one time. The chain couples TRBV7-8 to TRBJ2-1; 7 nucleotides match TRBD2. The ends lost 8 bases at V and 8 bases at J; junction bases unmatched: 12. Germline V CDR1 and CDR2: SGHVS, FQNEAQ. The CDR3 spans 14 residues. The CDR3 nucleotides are TGTGCCAGCTCCGACGGGGGAGGGAGGGATGAGCAGTTCTTC. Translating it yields CASSDGGGRDEQFF.

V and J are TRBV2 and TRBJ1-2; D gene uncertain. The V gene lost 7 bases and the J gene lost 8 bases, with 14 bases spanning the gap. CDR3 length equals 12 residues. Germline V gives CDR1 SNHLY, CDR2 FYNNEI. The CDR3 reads CASKPTSGGYTF. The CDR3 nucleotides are TGTGCCAGCAAACCCACATCCGGGGGCTACACCTTC.

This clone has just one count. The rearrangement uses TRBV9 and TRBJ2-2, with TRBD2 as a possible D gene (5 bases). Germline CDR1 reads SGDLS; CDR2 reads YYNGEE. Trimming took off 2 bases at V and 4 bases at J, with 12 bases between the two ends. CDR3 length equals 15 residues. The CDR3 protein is CASSVRGKGTGELFF. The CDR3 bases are TGTGCCAGCAGCGTCCGGGGAAAGGGCACCGGGGAGCTGTTTTTT.

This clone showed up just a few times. The CDR3 sequence is CASSLVPGTGNSPLHF. CDR3 sequence (DNA): TGTGCCAGCAGCTTAGTTCCCGGGACAGGGAATTCACCCCTCCACTTT. The chain combines TRBV7-2 with TRBJ1-6; 9 bases line up with TRBD1. Per the germline V gene, CDR1 is SGHTA and CDR2 is FQGNSA. V dropped 1 base and J dropped 7; count of bases not matched to a gene: 5. CDR3 length equals 16 residues.

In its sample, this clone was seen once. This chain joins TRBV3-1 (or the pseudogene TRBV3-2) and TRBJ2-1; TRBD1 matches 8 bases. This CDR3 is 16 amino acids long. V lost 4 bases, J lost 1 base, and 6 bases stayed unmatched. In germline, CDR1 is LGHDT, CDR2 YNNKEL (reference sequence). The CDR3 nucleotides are TGTGCCAGCAGCCCCTATCGGGACAGGTCCTACAATGAGCAGTTCTTC. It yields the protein CASSPYRDRSYNEQFF.

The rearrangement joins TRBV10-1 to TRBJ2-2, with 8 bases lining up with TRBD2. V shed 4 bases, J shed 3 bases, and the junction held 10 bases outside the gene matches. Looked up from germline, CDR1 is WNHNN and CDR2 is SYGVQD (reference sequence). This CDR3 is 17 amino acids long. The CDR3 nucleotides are TGCGCCAGCAGTGGGACCGGGGGGGGGCTTGACACCGGGGAGCTGTTTTTT. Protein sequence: CASSGTGGGLDTGELFF.

The CDR3 region is CASGALRMGPQHF. For the CDR3, the DNA is TGTGCCAGCGGGGCCCTAAGAATGGGCCCCCAGCATTTT. The rearrangement joins TRBV6-5 to TRBJ1-5; perhaps TRBD1 as D (5 bases). CDR1 is MNHEY, CDR2 SVGAGI, per germline. Trimming removed 8 bases at V and 10 bases at J, with 18 bases between. This CDR3 region has 13 residues.

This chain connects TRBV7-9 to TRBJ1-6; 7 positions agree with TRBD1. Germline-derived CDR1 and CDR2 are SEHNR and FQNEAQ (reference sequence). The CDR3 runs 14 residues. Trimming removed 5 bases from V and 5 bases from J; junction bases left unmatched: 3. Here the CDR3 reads CASSAGGNNSPLHF. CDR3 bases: TGTGCCAGCAGCGCAGGGGGGAATAATTCACCCCTCCACTTT.